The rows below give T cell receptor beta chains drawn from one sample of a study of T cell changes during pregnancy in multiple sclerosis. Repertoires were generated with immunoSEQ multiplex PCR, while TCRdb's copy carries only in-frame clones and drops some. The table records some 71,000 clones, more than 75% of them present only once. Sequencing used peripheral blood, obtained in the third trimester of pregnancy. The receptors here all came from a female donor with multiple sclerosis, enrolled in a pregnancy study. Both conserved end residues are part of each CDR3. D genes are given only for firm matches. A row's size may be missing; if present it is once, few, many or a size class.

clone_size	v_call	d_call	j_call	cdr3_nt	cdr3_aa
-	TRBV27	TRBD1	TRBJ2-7	TGTGCCAGCAGTCCGGCAGGGGGCGGGTACGAGCAGTACTTC	CASSPAGGGYEQYF
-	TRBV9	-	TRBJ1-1	TGTGCCAGCAGCGTAGGGCCGAACACTGAAGCTTTCTTT	CASSVGPNTEAFF
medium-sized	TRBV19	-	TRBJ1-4	TGTGCCAGTAGTATAGAGGGAGGGCAGGACACCACAACTAATGAAAAACTGTTTTTT	CASSIEGGQDTTTNEKLFF
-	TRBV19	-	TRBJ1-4	TGTGCCAGTAGTAGGGGGCGGAATGAAAAACTGTTTTTT	CASSRGRNEKLFF
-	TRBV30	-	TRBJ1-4	TGTGCCTGGAGTACCAGGGTCGGAGAAAAACTGTTTTTT	CAWSTRVGEKLFF
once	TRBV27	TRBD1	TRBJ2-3	TGTGCCAGCAGTTCATACAGGGGATCAGATACGCAGTATTTT	CASSSYRGSDTQYF
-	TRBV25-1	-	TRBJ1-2	TGTGCCAGCAGTGAGAGCCTTGGTTTTTATGGCTACACCTTC	CASSESLGFYGYTF
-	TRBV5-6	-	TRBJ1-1	TGTGCCAGCAGCCAAGGGGACACTGAAGCTTTCTTT	CASSQGDTEAFF
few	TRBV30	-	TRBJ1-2	TGTGCCTGGAGTGTACGGGGAGCGTATGGCTACACCTTC	CAWSVRGAYGYTF
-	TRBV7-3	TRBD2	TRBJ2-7	TGTGCCAGCAGCCTAGGGAGGGAAAGCGAGCAGTACTTC	CASSLGRESEQYF
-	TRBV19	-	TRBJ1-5	TGTGCCAGTAGTATGCCGCCCACACAGTATAGCAATCAGCCCCAGCATTTT	CASSMPPTQYSNQPQHF
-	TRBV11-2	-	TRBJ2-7	TGTGCCAGCAGCTTAGAGGGCTACCCCTACGAGCAGTACTTC	CASSLEGYPYEQYF
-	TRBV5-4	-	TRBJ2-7	TGTGCCAGCAGCTTCCGCCCAATCGGGGGTTACGAGCAGTACTTC	CASSFRPIGGYEQYF
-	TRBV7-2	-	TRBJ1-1	TGTGCCAGCAGCTTAGAAGGCGGGGGAGGAACTGAAGCTTTCTTT	CASSLEGGGGTEAFF
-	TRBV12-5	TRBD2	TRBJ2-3	TGTGCTAGTGGTGGGGGACTAGCGGGACGCACGGATACGCAGTATTTT	CASGGGLAGRTDTQYF
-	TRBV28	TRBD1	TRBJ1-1	TGTGCCAGCAGTCACCGGGACAGGGCAAGAAGCACTGAAGCTTTCTTT	CASSHRDRARSTEAFF
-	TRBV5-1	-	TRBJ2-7	TGCGCCAGCAGCCAACAGGGATTCTCCTACGAGCAGTACTTC	CASSQQGFSYEQYF
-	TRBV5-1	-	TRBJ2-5	TGCGCCAGCAGCCGTGACCTTGGTAGAGCCGGGGAGACCCAGTACTTC	CASSRDLGRAGETQYF
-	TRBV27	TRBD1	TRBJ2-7	TGTGCCAGCAGTTTCATTGGACAGGGCGGCGAGCAGTACTTC	CASSFIGQGGEQYF
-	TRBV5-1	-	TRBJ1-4	TGCGCCAGCAGCTTGGGGATCAGGGCCGGTAATGAAAAACTGTTTTTT	CASSLGIRAGNEKLFF
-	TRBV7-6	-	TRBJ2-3	TGTGCCAGCAGCCAGACAGATACGCAGTATTTT	CASSQTDTQYF
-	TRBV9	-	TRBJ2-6	TGTGCCAGCAGCGTCCGCCTTACAGGGTCTGGGGCCAACGTCCTGACTTTC	CASSVRLTGSGANVLTF
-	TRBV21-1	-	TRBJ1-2	TGTGCCAGCAGCAAGGGCAGGGGGCGGAGGTCTAATGGCTACACCTTC	CASSKGRGRRSNGYTF
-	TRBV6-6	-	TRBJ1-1	TGTGCCAGCAGTACATGGGGGGGAAACACTGAAGCTTTCTTT	CASSTWGGNTEAFF
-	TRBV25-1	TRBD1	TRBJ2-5	TGTGCCAGCAGTGAACCCGCCAGGACAGGCCGCGAGGAGACCCAGTACTTC	CASSEPARTGREETQYF
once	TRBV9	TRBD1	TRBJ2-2	TGTGCCAGCAGCGGCCGACAGGGGTCAAGAAAGATCGGGGAGCTGTTTTTT	CASSGRQGSRKIGELFF
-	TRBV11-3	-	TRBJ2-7	TGTGCCAGCAGCTTAACCGGGGACGAGCAGTACTTC	CASSLTGDEQYF
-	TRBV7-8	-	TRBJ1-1	TGTGCCAGCAGCTTAGAAGCGGGGGTAGCTTTCTTT	CASSLEAGVAFF
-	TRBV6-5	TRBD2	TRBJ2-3	TGTGCCAGCAGTCGTAGCGGGGGTTCAGATACGCAGTATTTT	CASSRSGGSDTQYF
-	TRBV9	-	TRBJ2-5	TGTGCCAGCAGCGCGCGGGCTTTTGCGCTTACGGAGACCCAGTACTTC	CASSARAFALTETQYF
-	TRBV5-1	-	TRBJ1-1	TGCGCCAGCAGCTTGAGTGGGGGGGATGAAGCTTTCTTT	CASSLSGGDEAFF
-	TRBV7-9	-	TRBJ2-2	TGTGCCAGCAGCTTATTGAGGAGCACCGGGGAGCTGTTTTTT	CASSLLRSTGELFF
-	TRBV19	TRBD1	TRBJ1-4	TGTGCCAGTAGCAGCTTCCGCAGGGGGGCCGGTGAAAAACTGTTTTTT	CASSSFRRGAGEKLFF
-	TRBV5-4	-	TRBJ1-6	TGTGCCAGCAGCAGGGAAGGACAGATTAATTCACCCCTCCACTTT	CASSREGQINSPLHF
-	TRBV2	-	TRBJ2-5	TGTGCCAGCAGTGAGAGAGGTCCAGAGACCCAGTACTTC	CASSERGPETQYF
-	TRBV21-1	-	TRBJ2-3	TGTGCCAGCAGCAAGACTAGCGGGAGACCTAGCACAGATACGCAGTATTTT	CASSKTSGRPSTDTQYF
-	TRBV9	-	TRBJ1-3	TGTGCCAGCAGCCCACGATACAGGGATGGAAACACCATATATTTT	CASSPRYRDGNTIYF
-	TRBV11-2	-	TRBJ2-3	TGTGCCAGCAGCTCCGGCGGAGGGACAGATACGCAGTATTTT	CASSSGGGTDTQYF
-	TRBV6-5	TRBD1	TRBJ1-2	TGTGCCACCCGGAGGGACAGCACCTATGGCTACACCTTC	CATRRDSTYGYTF
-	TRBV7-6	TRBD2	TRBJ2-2	TGTGCCAGCAGCTTAGAGACCCGGGACTACCTGGGGGAGCTGTTTTTT	CASSLETRDYLGELFF
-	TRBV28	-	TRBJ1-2	TGTGCCAGCAGTCGCACAGAGTATGGCTACACCTTC	CASSRTEYGYTF
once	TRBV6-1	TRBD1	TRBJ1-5	TGTGCCAGCAGTGATGAGGGGGCCTGGCAGCCCCAGCATTTT	CASSDEGAWQPQHF
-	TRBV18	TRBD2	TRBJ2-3	TGTGCCAGCTCAGCCCCGGGAGGGGGTCTTCGCACAGATACGCAGTATTTT	CASSAPGGGLRTDTQYF
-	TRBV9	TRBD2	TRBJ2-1	TGTGCCAGCAGTCGACCGACCGGGACTAGCGGGGCAGAGCAGTTCTTC	CASSRPTGTSGAEQFF
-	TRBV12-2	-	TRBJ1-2	TGTGCAAGTCGCTCCTCATCGGGACAGAACTATGGCTACACCTTC	CASRSSSGQNYGYTF
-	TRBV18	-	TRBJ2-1	TGTGCCAGCTCACCGACGGAGATAGGATACAATGAGCAGTTCTTC	CASSPTEIGYNEQFF
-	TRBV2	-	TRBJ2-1	TGTGCCAGCAGTGAATCCTCAGGGGCCTACAATGAGCAGTTCTTC	CASSESSGAYNEQFF
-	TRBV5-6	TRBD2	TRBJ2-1	TGTGCCAGCAGCGGGGGACTAGCGGGTCTTACCTACAATGAGCAGTTCTTC	CASSGGLAGLTYNEQFF
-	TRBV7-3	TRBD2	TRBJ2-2	TGTGCCAGCAGCTTAAGGGCTTTACGGGGGGGCCTCGGCGGGGAGCTGTTTTTT	CASSLRALRGGLGGELFF